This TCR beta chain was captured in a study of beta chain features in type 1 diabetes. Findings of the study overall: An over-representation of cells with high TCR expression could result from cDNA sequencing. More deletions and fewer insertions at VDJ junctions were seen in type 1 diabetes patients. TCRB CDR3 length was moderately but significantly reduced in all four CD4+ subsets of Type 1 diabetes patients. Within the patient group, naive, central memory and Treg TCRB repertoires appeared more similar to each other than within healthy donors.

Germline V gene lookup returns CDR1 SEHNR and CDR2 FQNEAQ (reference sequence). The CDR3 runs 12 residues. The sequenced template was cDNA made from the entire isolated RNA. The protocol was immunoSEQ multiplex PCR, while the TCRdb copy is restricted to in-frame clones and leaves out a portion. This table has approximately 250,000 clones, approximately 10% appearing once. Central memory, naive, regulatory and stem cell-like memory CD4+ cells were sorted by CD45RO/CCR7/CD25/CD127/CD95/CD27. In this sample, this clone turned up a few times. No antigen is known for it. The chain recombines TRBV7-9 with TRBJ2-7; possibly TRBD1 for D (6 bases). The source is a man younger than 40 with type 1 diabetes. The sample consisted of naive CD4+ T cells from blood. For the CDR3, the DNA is TGTGACCCCCCGGACAGTTACTACGAGCAGTACTTC. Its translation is CDPPDSYYEQYF.